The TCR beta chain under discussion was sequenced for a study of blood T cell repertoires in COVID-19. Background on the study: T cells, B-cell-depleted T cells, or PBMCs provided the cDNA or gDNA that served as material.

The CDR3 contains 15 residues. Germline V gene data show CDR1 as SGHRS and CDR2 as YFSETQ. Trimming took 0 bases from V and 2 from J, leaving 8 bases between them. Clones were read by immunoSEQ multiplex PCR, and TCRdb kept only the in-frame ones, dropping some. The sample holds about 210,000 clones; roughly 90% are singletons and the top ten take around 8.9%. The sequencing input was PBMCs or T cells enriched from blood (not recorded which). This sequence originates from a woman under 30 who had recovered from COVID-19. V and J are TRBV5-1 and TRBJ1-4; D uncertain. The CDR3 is CASSLEGGTNEKLFF. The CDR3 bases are TGCGCCAGCAGCTTGGAGGGAGGCACTAATGAAAAACTGTTTTTT.